One and the same sample provided the 6 T cell receptor beta chains below, sequenced in a study of CD8+ T cells in alopecia areata. Treatment defined: oral pan-JAK inhibitor, 5-10 mg twice daily. cDNA reverse transcribed from extracted RNA served as the sequencing template. Only in-frame clones appear in the TCRdb table, and some are missing; sequencing was by immunoSEQ multiplex PCR. The table shows 200,000 to 250,000 clones, with roughly three fifths occurring only once. The specimen comprised CD4+ T cells sorted from blood, sampled around week 44, from a patient treated with tofacitinib. These receptors were collected from a human donor with alopecia areata.

This clone was found a few times. This chain links TRBV5-6 with TRBJ2-7; D call uncertain. The V gene lost 1 base and the J gene lost 2 bases, with 4 bases spanning the gap. CDR3 length: 12 residues. Per germline, CDR1 SGHDT and CDR2 YYEEEE. CDR3 sequence: CASSLPPYEQYF. The CDR3 coding sequence is TGTGCCAGCAGCTTGCCGCCCTACGAGCAGTACTTC.

This chain joins TRBV27 and TRBJ2-3, with 7 nucleotides matching TRBD1. This CDR3 is 16 amino acids long. The V gene's germline CDR1 is MNHEY and CDR2 SMNVEV (reference sequence). The trim removed 3 bases at V and 0 bases at J, leaving 6 bases unmatched. CDR3: CASSFTGTASTDTQYF. CDR3 coding DNA: TGTGCCAGCAGTTTTACGGGGACAGCGAGCACAGATACGCAGTATTTT.

This clone appeared once. The chain has TRBV29-1 and TRBJ2-2; no reliable D call. V lost 8 bases, J lost 2 bases, and 9 bases lay in between. The germline gives CDR1 SQVTM, CDR2 ANQGSEA. CDR3 length: 12 residues. CDR3 DNA sequence: TGCAGCTCCCGACATAACACCGGGGAGCTGTTTTTT. Protein product: CSSRHNTGELFF.

V and J are TRBV30 and TRBJ2-3; no firm D call. Germline values: CDR1 GTSNPN, CDR2 SVGIG (reference sequence). With 4 bases removed from V and 0 bases from J, the gap between germline ends came to 11 bases. The CDR3 is 14 amino acids. CDR3 DNA: TGTGCCTGGACCCGCCTAGATAGCACAGATACGCAGTATTTT. Translated, it gives CAWTRLDSTDTQYF.

In its sample, this clone was seen a few times. The same CDR3 also results from other DNA sequences found in this sample. V and J are TRBV5-1 and TRBJ1-2; possible D gene TRBD1, 6 bases. The CDR3 is made up of 13 amino acids. CDR1 and CDR2 (germline): SGHRS, YFSETQ. V lost 2 bases to trimming and J lost 2 bases, with 7 bases between them. CDR3 nucleotides: TGCGCCAGCAGCTTCGACAGGAACTATGGCTACACCTTC. This sequence encodes CASSFDRNYGYTF. Full variable domain (rest looked up from reference TRBV5-1 and TRBJ1-2): KAGVTQTPRYLIKTRGQQVTLSCSPISGHRSVSWYQQTPGQGLQFLFEYFSETQRNKGNFPGRFSGRQFSNSRSEMNVSTLELGDSALYLCASSFDRNYGYTFGSGTRLTVV.

This clone was observed a handful of times. J is TRBJ2-7 and V is TRBV6-1, with D uncertain. CDR3 length: 14 amino acids. V lost 3 bases and J lost 7, with 16 bases in between. Germline CDR1 and CDR2: MNHNS and SASEGT. CDR3 sequence reads: CASSDLLAVGEQYF. The CDR3 coding sequence is TGTGCCAGCAGTGACCTCTTGGCAGTTGGGGAGCAGTACTTC.